This T cell receptor (beta chain) originates from a study of blood T cell repertoires in COVID-19 (dated by TCRdb to about 2020). Regarding the research as a whole: The collaborator samples originated in the United States, Italy and Spain and spanned the acute and convalescent phases of COVID-19. Where available, HLA class I and class II types were taken from metadata supplied by the sample provider and were not determined by assay-based typing. The repertoires were released in a freely available public database intended as a resource for research on the immune response to SARS-CoV-2. The material from the prospective study consisted of cDNA or gDNA derived from T cells, B-cell-depleted T cells, or PBMCs. Nearly every sample came with metadata listing a de-identified subject ID, COVID-19 status, age in years and sex. Samples came from the ongoing ImmuneRACE study (first 160 participants) plus 1,254 subjects from 6 global collaborators. Deeply sampled blood TCRbeta repertoires from subjects exposed to, actively infected with, or recovered from COVID-19 were included in the dataset. The paper's findings and limits, for the study overall: The quantity of clinical and demographic metadata differed by source and by participant and was supplied without curation.

The collaborating institutions used their own protocols to collect whole blood in K2EDTA tubes. For TCRbeta analysis, collaborators shipped samples in one of three forms: frozen whole blood, isolated PBMCs, or DNA extracted from either of those sample types. The immunoSEQ Assay, a bias-controlled multiplex PCR, was used to amplify TCRbeta CDR3 regions from genomic DNA. The original methods were these. The number of nucleated cells in each sample was estimated from the amplification of reference gene primers within the assay. To quantify the absolute abundance of each unique TCRbeta CDR3 rearrangement, sequence reads were collapsed and filtered. For each sample, productive Simpson clonality was calculated as the square root of Simpson's diversity index across productive rearrangements. What TCRdb holds here is the immuneACCESS table cut down to in-frame rearrangements. Part of the clones is not present; checked against another copy, under half of the missing clones reflect an unresolved V gene, and the others are unexplained. V and J calls and clone size are as listed in that table; D and trimming were resolved from the DNA. For this sample there are 240,000 or so clones; 70% to 90% appear just once. The ten largest clonotypes hold approximately 7% of the sample.

Concerning this clone itself: Its cognate antigen has yet to be identified. Per-nucleotide qualities are absent, and no much larger clonotype sits a single base away.

Based on the germline V gene (reference sequence), the CDR1 and CDR2 sequences are MNHEY and SMNVEV. The CDR3 spans 16 residues, from the cysteine through the phenylalanine. Only the CDR3 DNA stays, 48 bases, in frame from base 1. From V the trimming removes 2 bases and from J it removes 3 bases, while the gene matches leave 5 bases of the junction unaccounted for. The receptor comes from a woman in her 70s with active or convalescent COVID-19. The sequencing input was peripheral blood. The chain uses TRBV27 and TRBJ2-1; 9 central nucleotides agree with TRBD1. CDR3 protein: CASSLRTGVVYNEQFF. The DNA is TGTGCCAGCAGTTTAAGGACAGGGGTGGTCTACAATGAGCAGTTCTTC.